The 5 T cell receptor beta chains below all came from one sample that was sequenced in a study of long-term antiretroviral therapy in people with HIV. Researchers report immunoSEQ v3.0 was run at survey level. Sequencing used immunoSEQ multiplex PCR; TCRdb keeps in-frame clones, though not all of them. The sample has fewer than 25,000 clones; 95% are singletons. Here the sequenced sample was unsorted PBMCs, taken less than 5 years after starting antiretroviral therapy. Receptor source: a woman in her forties or fifties with HIV.

The V gene is TRBV25-1, the J gene TRBJ2-3; D is ambiguous. Germline V gives CDR1 MGHDK, CDR2 SYGVNS. The CDR3 is made up of 11 amino acids. The ends were cut back, 7 bases at V and 13 bases at J, with 15 bases in the middle. The CDR3, as DNA: TGTGCCAGCATACAGACGATCGGCAAGTATTTT. It translates to CASIQTIGKYF.

By sample share, this clone is medium-sized. The rearrangement uses TRBV2 and TRBJ1-5; D not resolved. Germline CDR1 reads SNHLY; CDR2 reads FYNNEI. The CDR3 contains 14 residues. V lost 6 bases and J lost 3, with 12 bases in between. The DNA of the CDR3 is TGTGCCAGCAGAGACCAGTTGGTCAATCAGCCCCAGCATTTT. This translates into CASRDQLVNQPQHF.

The rearrangement joins TRBV4-1 to TRBJ1-1; D is perhaps TRBD1 (5 bases). Germline values: CDR1 MGHRA, CDR2 YSYEKL. CDR3 length: 14 residues. The V and J ends lost 1 base and 1 base respectively, with 7 bases between them. The chain's CDR3 is CASSQGQPNTEAFF. The CDR3 bases are TGCGCCAGCAGCCAAGGACAGCCGAACACTGAAGCTTTCTTT.

This chain uses TRBV28 with TRBJ1-5; maybe TRBD1 (6 bases). The V gene's germline CDR1 is MDHEN and CDR2 SYDVKM. The CDR3 extends over 15 amino acids. Trimming removed 2 bases from V and 6 bases from J, with 14 bases in between. The DNA of the CDR3 is TGTGCCAGCAGTTTAATCGGGGGCGCGGTTCAGCCCCAGCATTTT. It codes for CASSLIGGAVQPQHF. Combining the CDR3 with reference TRBV28 and TRBJ1-5 gives the whole variable domain DVKVTQSSRYLVKRTGEKVFLECVQDMDHENMFWYRQDPGLGLRLIYFSYDVKMKEKGDIPEGYSVSREKKERFSLILESASTNQTSMYLCASSLIGGAVQPQHFGDGTRLSIL.

The chain employs TRBV5-1 and TRBJ2-1; 9 bases are a match to TRBD2. The V gene's germline CDR1 is SGHRS and CDR2 YFSETQ. J was trimmed by 0 bases and V by 6 bases; bases with no gene match: 13. CDR3 length equals 18 residues. CDR3: CASKVGASGESSYNEQFF. The CDR3 coding sequence is TGCGCCAGCAAAGTAGGTGCTAGCGGGGAAAGCTCCTACAATGAGCAGTTCTTC.